This TCR beta chain was identified during a study of blood T cells in healthy people across ages. Each sample used at least 6 million PBMCs. Primed by a sample-barcoded 5' primer and a J-beta primer mix, a second PCR proceeded for 7 to 11 cycles. TCRdb re-derived calls from the 5' RACE reads in MiXCR, one entry per CDR3 protein. This repertoire shows about 930,000 distinct CDR3 sequences, 25% to 35% found once; its top ten account for roughly 10%. The CDR3 length is 16 residues. The germline gives CDR1 SEHNR, CDR2 FQNEAQ (reference sequence). Trimming at V came to 3 bases and at J to 13 bases, leaving 15 bases not matched to a gene. These sequences were also reported in another study, on T cells of mothers and their children. That source notes: Per mother, over 9.5 million TCR beta CDR3 reads were obtained; per child, about 3 million. In both related and unrelated pairs, TCR recombination output is shaped similarly by thymic selection. With unrelated pairs as the comparison, related mother-child pairs had a slightly higher overlap that was not significant.

Sequencing was done on a sample of blood. This TCR came from a woman between 40 and 55 years old in good health. The genes are TRBV7-9 and TRBJ2-4; 10 bases agree with TRBD2. CDR3: CASSLTAGGPWDEQYF. The DNA of the CDR3 is TGTGCCAGCAGCTTGACAGCGGGGGGGCCGTGGGATGAGCAGTACTTC.